These T cell receptor beta chains were read from a single sample in a study of CD8 T cells in ankylosing spondylitis. TCRdb reprocessed the 5' RACE reads via MiXCR and lists one record per CDR3 protein. This table has 750,000 to 850,000 distinct CDR3 sequences, about 12% appearing once. The material sequenced was blood, either unsorted or a sorted T cell fraction (not recorded which). Receptor source: a male donor with ankylosing spondylitis. Each CDR3 is given with its conserved first and last residue. D genes are given only for firm matches. Clone size is shown for a subset of rows, as once, few, many or a class of expanded clone.

few	TRBV28	TRBD1	TRBJ1-6	TGTGCCAGCATGGAGGGGGCGCGGGATAATTCACCCCTCCACTTT	CASMEGARDNSPLHF
few	TRBV15	TRBD1	TRBJ1-6	TGTGCCACCAGCAGAGATGTGGCAGGGGGACCCCTCCACTTT	CATSRDVAGGPLHF
.	TRBV7-2	.	TRBJ1-2	TGTGCCAGCAGCCTAGCGGGGGCTTCTGGCTACACCTTC	CASSLAGASGYTF
few	TRBV20-1	.	TRBJ1-1	TGCAGTGCTAGAGGGACTCCCGACGCTTTCTTT	CSARGTPDAFF
many	TRBV5-5	.	TRBJ2-7	TGTGCCAGCAGCTTGGGGGCGCGGTCCTACGAGCAGTACTTC	CASSLGARSYEQYF
.	TRBV20-1	.	TRBJ2-4	TGCAGTGCTAGAGTGGGAGGAGCCAAAAACATTCAGTACTTC	CSARVGGAKNIQYF
.	TRBV20-1	TRBD2	TRBJ2-1	TGCAGTGCTAACACCCGGAGGCGGGGGGGCGTAAATGAGCAGTTCTTC	CSANTRRRGGVNEQFF
few	TRBV11-3	TRBD1	TRBJ2-2	TGTGCCAGCAGCTCAAGCGGGACAGGGGCCGGGGAGCTGTTTTTT	CASSSSGTGAGELFF
few	TRBV10-3	.	TRBJ2-5	TGTGCCATCCGGTGGCAGGCAGGGGAGACCCAGTACTTC	CAIRWQAGETQYF
.	TRBV6-1	.	TRBJ1-2	TGTGCCAGCAGTGTTACCTACTATGGCTACACCTTC	CASSVTYYGYTF
many	TRBV7-2	.	TRBJ1-5	TGTGCCAGCAGCTTGGACAGAGACTATCAGCCCCAGCATTTT	CASSLDRDYQPQHF
.	TRBV5-1	.	TRBJ2-2	TGCGCCAGCAGCTTGGCACCCCGCGGGGCCGGGGAGCTGTTTTTT	CASSLAPRGAGELFF
.	TRBV12-3/TRBV12-4	.	TRBJ1-5	TGTGCCAGCAATACAGGGCTTCATCAGCCCCAGCATTTT	CASNTGLHQPQHF
.	TRBV7-9	.	TRBJ2-1	TGTGCCAGCAGCTTACCGGCTAGCCGGGGCTCCTACAATGAGCAGTTCTTC	CASSLPASRGSYNEQFF
few	TRBV5-1	TRBD1	TRBJ1-1	TGCGCCAGCAGCGTAGGGACAGTCCGAGACACTGAAGCTTTCTTT	CASSVGTVRDTEAFF
few	TRBV4-3	TRBD2	TRBJ2-1	TGCGCCAGCAGCCCCTCACCGGGACTAGCTGGCGATGAGCAGTTCTTC	CASSPSPGLAGDEQFF
few	TRBV10-3	.	TRBJ1-5	TGTGCCATCAGGGGGGAGGGGGCCCAGCATTTT	CAIRGEGAQHF
.	TRBV20-1	.	TRBJ2-7	TGCAGTGTCACTAATACCAACTCCTACGAGCAGTACTTC	CSVTNTNSYEQYF
few	TRBV20-1	TRBD1	TRBJ1-2	TGCAGTGCCGGAACACAGGGGCTGAACGGCTACACCTTC	CSAGTQGLNGYTF
few	TRBV4-3	.	TRBJ2-1	TGCGCCAGCAGCCTCTACCGTAGGGGCGCAACTGACAATGAGCAGTTCTTC	CASSLYRRGATDNEQFF
few	TRBV4-2	.	TRBJ1-6	TGTGCCAGCAGCCAGACCGGGACGGCGGCGGATAGCTCACCCCTCCACTTT	CASSQTGTAADSSPLHF
few	TRBV20-1	.	TRBJ2-7	TGCAGTGCTAGTATCGGGGTCAGGGCCTACGAGCAGTACTTC	CSASIGVRAYEQYF
many	TRBV12-3/TRBV12-4	.	TRBJ1-1	TGTGCCATCCAAGGGATAGCGGACACTGAAGCTTTCTTT	CAIQGIADTEAFF
many	TRBV29-1	.	TRBJ1-2	TGCAGCTTTGGGCACCCAAAGTACGGCTACACCTTC	CSFGHPKYGYTF
few	TRBV24-1	.	TRBJ2-5	TGTGCCACCAGTGATAATCTGACACCCCGAGAGACCCAGTACTTC	CATSDNLTPRETQYF
few	TRBV12-3/TRBV12-4	.	TRBJ1-1	TGTGCCAGCAGTTCCCCCATTAGAGCTTTCTTT	CASSSPIRAFF
.	TRBV3-1	.	TRBJ1-6	TGTGCCAGCAGCCCAACGGGGACCGGGCGATCACCCCTCCACTTT	CASSPTGTGRSPLHF
.	TRBV20-1	TRBD2	TRBJ2-1	TGCAGTGCTAGAGATGTACTAGCGGGGGACAATGAGCAGTTCTTC	CSARDVLAGDNEQFF
.	TRBV7-9	.	TRBJ1-5	TGTGCCAGCAGCTTAGTAGGAGGATTCGGTAGCAATCAGCCCCAGCATTTT	CASSLVGGFGSNQPQHF